Listed here is a single TCR beta chain. The CDR3 covers 15 residues. V gave up 5 bases and J gave up 2 bases; unmatched junction bases: 6. Looked up from germline, CDR1 is LNHDA and CDR2 is SQIVND (reference sequence). These data belong to a study of technical replicates of blood from several donors. Only in-frame clones appear in the TCRdb table, and some are missing; sequencing was by immunoSEQ multiplex PCR. The repertoire holds around 83,000 clones, with just over 90% as singletons. The V call is TRBV19, the J call TRBJ2-5; 9 bases line up with TRBD1. The sequenced material came from T cells isolated from PBMCs. This TCR was recovered from a human donor in good health. The CDR3, as DNA: TGTGCCAGTAGTGCAGGACAGGGGTCTCAAGAGACCCAGTACTTC. This codes for CASSAGQGSQETQYF.